This TCR beta chain comes out of a study of Graves' ophthalmopathy and Graves' hyperthyroidism. Trimming pared 6 bases from V and 3 bases from J, leaving 14 bases between. Germline V gene sequence: CDR1 SNHLY, CDR2 FYNNEI. The CDR3 length is 14 residues. TCR beta CDR3 regions were amplified from RNA transcripts. First-round RT-PCR employed HTBI primers, with a second-round multiplex PCR after it. MiXCR, run by TCRdb on the multiplex PCR reads, gives a single entry per CDR3 protein. The sample consists of approximately 540,000 distinct CDR3 sequences, 35% to 40% of them appearing once. This clonotype was counted ten times or more.

Sequenced: peripheral blood or thyroid tissue (not recorded which). The chain uses TRBV2 and TRBJ1-1, with a weak D call TRBD1 (6 bases). This clonotype was sampled from an adult man with Graves' hyperthyroidism. CDR3 amino acids: CASREGGAYTEAFF. DNA of the CDR3: TGTGCCAGCAGGGAGGGGGGCGCGTACACTGAAGCTTTCTTT.